The T cell receptor (beta chain) described here comes from a study of neoadjuvant anti-PD-1 for oral cavity cancer. Study observations and caveats: Treg/Th17 ratio rose with pretreatment blood and fell with post-treatment tumor TCRbeta clonality.

This clone was observed a handful of times. What it binds is not known. Time point noted: after neoadjuvant nivolumab, at surgical resection. Measured with immunoSEQ multiplex PCR; TCRdb has only the in-frame clones, and not every one. The table records more than 30,000 clones, 35% to 40% of them present only once. In germline, CDR1 is SQVTM, CDR2 ANQGSEA. Trimming removed 7 bases at V and 2 bases at J, with 14 bases between. This CDR3 is built from 13 residues. This sequence originates from a person between 40 and 79 years old with oral cavity squamous cell carcinoma. The chain uses TRBV29-1 and TRBJ1-2; no firm D call. Sequenced here: tumor tissue, sampled after nivolumab (anti-PD-1) treatment. The CDR3 DNA follows: TGCAGCGCCTCGGCACAGTTAAACTATGGCTACACCTTC. It codes for CSASAQLNYGYTF.